A single sample is the source of the 28 T cell receptor beta chains below, sequenced in a study of cytomegalovirus exposure and HLA in healthy donors. The primer mix had 60 Vbeta and 13 Jbeta primers. Assay used: immunoSEQ multiplex PCR; TCRdb lists only in-frame clones, some missing. The data contain 85,000 to 100,000 clones, about three quarters of them singletons. Sequencing input: PBMCs. These receptor sequences come from a man aged 50-59 years in good health and CMV-seropositive.

The chain couples TRBV27 to TRBJ2-2, with 7 positions matching TRBD1. Germline V gene sequence: CDR1 MNHEY, CDR2 SMNVEV (reference sequence). The trim removed 5 bases at V and 7 bases at J, leaving 10 bases unmatched. The CDR3 runs 15 residues. DNA for the CDR3: TGTGCCAGCAGTCCTCAGGGGGATTTACACGGGGAGCTGTTTTTT. Translated: CASSPQGDLHGELFF.

The chain carries TRBV29-1 and TRBJ1-3; no reliable D call. The V gene's germline CDR1 is SQVTM and CDR2 ANQGSEA. Trimming cost V 7 bases and J 0 bases, with 7 bases left between them. CDR3 length: 12 amino acids. The CDR3 coding sequence is TGCAGCGGACTGACCTCTGGAAACACCATATATTTT. Translation gives CSGLTSGNTIYF. Drawing the rest from reference TRBV29-1 and TRBJ1-3, the complete variable domain is SAVISQKPSRDICQRGTSLTIQCQVDSQVTMMFWYRQQPGQSLTLIATANQGSEATYESGFVIDKFPISRPNLTFSTLTVSNMSPEDSSIYLCSGLTSGNTIYFGEGSWLTVV.

The chain combines TRBV4-1 with TRBJ1-4; D remains ambiguous. Trimming took 6 bases from V and 8 from J, leaving 10 bases between them. There are 12 residues in the CDR3. Per germline, CDR1 MGHRA and CDR2 YSYEKL. CDR3 DNA: TGCGCCAGCAGATCTGCGGGGGAAAAACTGTTTTTT. Translating gives CASRSAGEKLFF.

J is TRBJ1-1 and V is TRBV28, with D perhaps TRBD1 (5 bases). The CDR3 sequence is 14 residues long. V lost 6 bases to trimming and J lost 4 bases, with 15 bases between them. Germline V gene sequence: CDR1 MDHEN, CDR2 SYDVKM. CDR3 protein: CASSSGLLATEAFF. In DNA form, the CDR3 reads TGTGCCAGCAGCTCGGGACTGTTGGCCACTGAAGCTTTCTTT.

This clone was seen more than once but under ten times. The chain is built from TRBV5-5 and TRBJ2-3, with 12 bases identical to TRBD1. Germline trimming cut 4 bases from V and 5 bases from J; bases unmatched to any gene: 8. The V gene's germline CDR1 is SGHKS and CDR2 YYEKEE (reference sequence). The CDR3 runs to 16 residues. In nucleotides, the CDR3 is TGTGCCAGCAGCGCGGGACAGGGGGCCGTTGTAGATACGCAGTATTTT. It specifies CASSAGQGAVVDTQYF.

This clone was found once. The chain joins TRBV11-2 to TRBJ2-5; perhaps TRBD1 as D (6 bases). Germline V gene sequence: CDR1 SGHAT, CDR2 FQNNGV. The length of the CDR3 is 16 residues. V gave up 5 bases and J gave up 5 bases, with 21 bases separating them. CDR3 DNA sequence: TGTGCCAGCAGCCTTAGACTACAGGGTTCGGAGGAGACCCAGTACTTC. Translated, it gives CASSLRLQGSEETQYF.

The V and J genes are TRBV4-1 and TRBJ2-2; 10 bases line up with TRBD1. Germline V CDR1 and CDR2: MGHRA, YSYEKL. The trim removed 0 bases at V and 5 bases at J, leaving 12 bases unmatched. CDR3 length equals 19 residues. The CDR3 is CASSQEDTGTGVWTGELFF. Written as DNA, the CDR3 is TGCGCCAGCAGCCAAGAGGACACCGGGACAGGGGTGTGGACCGGGGAGCTGTTTTTT.

This sequence joins TRBV5-1 and TRBJ2-5, with 12 bases fitting TRBD1. The germline V gene encodes CDR1 SGHRS and CDR2 YFSETQ. V gave up 5 bases and J gave up 4 bases; unmatched junction bases: 6. The length of the CDR3 is 15 residues. The CDR3 loop reads CASSPGTGGLETQYF. The DNA for the CDR3 is TGCGCCAGCAGTCCCGGGACAGGGGGCCTAGAGACCCAGTACTTC.

The genes are TRBV4-1 and TRBJ1-2; no clear D gene. The CDR3 runs to 15 residues. Germline V lookup: CDR1 MGHRA, CDR2 YSYEKL. With 1 base removed from V and 2 bases from J, the gap between germline ends came to 11 bases. Here the CDR3 reads CASSQGGLLNYGYTF. DNA of the CDR3: TGCGCCAGCAGCCAAGGCGGGCTGCTCAACTATGGCTACACCTTC.

To note about this clone: One end of the junction is discordant with germline, which a read error may explain. The rearrangement links TRBV7-2 to TRBJ1-2; maybe TRBD1 (6 bases). The CDR3 totals 13 residues. Per germline, CDR1 SGHTA and CDR2 FQGNSA. CDR3 sequence reads: CASSLGGAGGYPF. The CDR3 DNA reads as TGTGCCAGCAGCTTAGGGGGGGCGGGAGGCTACCCCTTC. Complete variable domain (other parts from reference TRBV7-2 and TRBJ1-2): GAGVSQSPSNKVTEKGKDVELRCDPISGHTALYWYRQSLGQGLEFLIYFQGNSAPDKSGLPSDRFSAERTGGSVSTLTIQRTQQEDSAVYLCASSLGGAGGYPFGSGTRLTVV.

The gene calls are TRBV6-4 and TRBJ1-6, with D hard to call. V lost 2 bases and J 9 bases, leaving 14 bases between the germline ends. The CDR3 runs 15 residues. The germline gives CDR1 MRHNA, CDR2 SNTAGT. In nucleotides, the CDR3 is TGTGCCAGCAGTGACGGGGAGAAAGTCGGTTCACCCCTCCACTTT. Translated, it gives CASSDGEKVGSPLHF.

The V and J genes are TRBV12-5 and TRBJ2-1; possible D gene TRBD2, 5 bases. V lost 5 bases and J 7 bases, leaving 18 bases between the germline ends. Germline assignment: CDR1 LGHNT and CDR2 FRNRAP. The CDR3 extends over 15 amino acids. CDR3 DNA: TGTGCTAGTGGTCCCCGGGAAGGCAGCTTTAATGAGCAGTTCTTC. It yields the protein CASGPREGSFNEQFF.

The V call is TRBV5-1, the J call TRBJ1-1, with D possibly being TRBD1 (5 bases). CDR1 is SGHRS and CDR2 is YFSETQ in the germline V gene. Trimming cost V 6 bases and J 7 bases, with 16 bases left between them. CDR3 length equals 13 residues. CDR3: CASKAGGEGEAFF. In DNA, the CDR3 is TGCGCCAGCAAGGCGGGGGGAGAGGGTGAAGCTTTCTTT.

V usage is TRBV28 and J usage is TRBJ2-2; TRBD2 aligns across 7 bases. Unmatched junction bases numbered 11, after V lost 3 bases and J lost 4 bases. Germline loops: CDR1 MDHEN, CDR2 SYDVKM. The CDR3 has 17 residues. The CDR3 region is CASSLSGANPVTGELFF. The DNA of the CDR3 is TGTGCCAGCAGTTTGAGCGGGGCAAACCCCGTCACCGGGGAGCTGTTTTTT. The complete variable domain, with remaining parts taken from reference TRBV28 and TRBJ2-2, reads DVKVTQSSRYLVKRTGEKVFLECVQDMDHENMFWYRQDPGLGLRLIYFSYDVKMKEKGDIPEGYSVSREKKERFSLILESASTNQTSMYLCASSLSGANPVTGELFFGEGSRLTVL.

The rearrangement joins TRBV4-3 to TRBJ1-3; the match to TRBD1 covers 7 bases. The CDR3 totals 14 residues. Germline loops: CDR1 LGHNA, CDR2 YSLEER. With V trimmed by 3 bases and J by 4 bases, 3 bases remained unmatched. CDR3 protein: CASSQDRSGNTIYF. CDR3 coding DNA: TGCGCCAGCAGCCAGGACAGGTCAGGAAACACCATATATTTT.

The chain couples TRBV27 to TRBJ2-5, with 13 bases lining up with TRBD2. This CDR3 is built from 17 residues. The ends lost 5 bases at V and 5 bases at J; junction bases unmatched: 11. Germline CDR1 reads MNHEY; CDR2 reads SMNVEV (reference sequence). CDR3 bases: TGTGCCAGCAGTCGAATCGGACTAGCGGGGGAAAGGGAGACCCAGTACTTC. It specifies CASSRIGLAGERETQYF.

This clone came up once. V gene TRBV9 combines with J gene TRBJ2-3, with 11 bases fitting TRBD2. The germline V gene has CDR1 SGDLS and CDR2 YYNGEE. After removal of 0 bases from V and 0 bases from J, the junction contained 6 bases not matched to a gene. The CDR3 loop spans 18 amino acids. This CDR3 is CASSVAASGGLSTDTQYF. In DNA form, the CDR3 reads TGTGCCAGCAGCGTAGCGGCTAGCGGGGGGCTTAGCACAGATACGCAGTATTTT.

The chain couples TRBV19 to TRBJ1-1; a possible D gene is TRBD1 (6 bases). The germline V gene has CDR1 LNHDA and CDR2 SQIVND (reference sequence). CDR3 length: 12 residues. Trimming pared 6 bases from V and 5 bases from J, leaving 10 bases between. The DNA of the CDR3 is TGTGCCAGTAGAGCAGGGGAGACTGAAGCTTTCTTT. Its protein is CASRAGETEAFF.

This sequence joins TRBV18 and TRBJ1-4, with a tentative D call TRBD1 (5 bases). Between the trimmed V and J ends, which lost 4 bases and 6 bases, there was a span of 18 bases. The germline gives CDR1 KGHSH, CDR2 LQKENI. CDR3 length: 16 amino acids. This CDR3 reads CASSRLMGGEYEKLFF. The CDR3 DNA sequence: TGTGCCAGCTCACGTCTGATGGGGGGAGAATATGAAAAACTGTTTTTT.

The V gene is TRBV18, the J gene TRBJ2-3; no definite D call. Trimming cost V 6 bases and J 0 bases, with 4 bases left between them. Per germline, CDR1 KGHSH and CDR2 LQKENI. This CDR3 region has 12 residues. CDR3 amino acids: CASSPSTDTQYF. Here the CDR3 DNA reads TGTGCCAGCTCTCCTAGCACAGATACGCAGTATTTT.

This clone was seen a handful of times. The CDR3 loop is CASSLTTGGDYGYTF. CDR3 DNA sequence: TGCGCCAGCAGCCTAACCACAGGGGGTGACTATGGCTACACCTTC. The gene calls are TRBV5-1 and TRBJ1-2; 8 bases match TRBD1. The CDR3 totals 15 residues. V lost 4 bases, J lost 3 bases, and 8 bases stayed unmatched. Germline CDR1 is SGHRS and CDR2 is YFSETQ.

The gene calls are TRBV29-1 and TRBJ1-2; tentatively, D is TRBD1 (6 bases). Trimming took off 2 bases at V and 7 bases at J, with 14 bases between the two ends. The CDR3 sequence is 13 residues long. Per germline, CDR1 SQVTM and CDR2 ANQGSEA. The CDR3, as DNA: TGCAGCGTTGAACAACAGGGCAAAGGTGGCTACACCTTC. The encoded protein is CSVEQQGKGGYTF.

The gene calls are TRBV5-6 and TRBJ1-2, with 7 bases aligning to TRBD1. CDR3 length: 13 amino acids. V shed 4 bases, J shed 4 bases, and the junction held 4 bases outside the gene matches. Germline V gene data show CDR1 as SGHDT and CDR2 as YYEEEE. CDR3 sequence (DNA): TGTGCCAGCAGCGAGGACAGGCTCTATGGCTACACCTTC. As protein: CASSEDRLYGYTF.

The chain employs TRBV18 and TRBJ1-5; 7 bases match TRBD1. There are 14 residues in the CDR3. Looked up from germline, CDR1 is KGHSH and CDR2 is LQKENI. J lost 4 bases, V lost 6 bases, and 6 bases had no gene match. For the CDR3, the DNA is TGTGCCAGCTCCGTGACAGGGTCAAATCAGCCCCAGCATTTT. Amino acids: CASSVTGSNQPQHF.

This clone was detected once. The J gene is TRBJ2-5, the V gene TRBV19, with 7 positions matching TRBD2. Looked up from germline, CDR1 is LNHDA and CDR2 is SQIVND (reference sequence). Trimming cost V 3 bases and J 3 bases; bases outside gene matches: 7. The CDR3 covers 15 residues. The CDR3 DNA follows: TGTGCCAGTAGTATCGGCCTAGCGGAAAAAGAGACCCAGTACTTC. Amino acids: CASSIGLAEKETQYF.

Written as DNA, the CDR3 is TGTGCCAGCAGCGTACGCGGGGGGGCCCCAGATACGCAGTATTTT. As protein: CASSVRGGAPDTQYF. The V gene is TRBV9, the J gene TRBJ2-3, with 9 nucleotides matching TRBD2. The V gene's germline CDR1 is SGDLS and CDR2 YYNGEE. Germline trimming cut 1 base from V and 4 bases from J; bases unmatched to any gene: 4. The length of the CDR3 is 15 residues.

The chain recombines TRBV2 with TRBJ1-4, with 9 nucleotides matching TRBD1. Germline CDR1 SNHLY, CDR2 FYNNEI. The CDR3 extends over 15 amino acids. Losses at the gene ends were 6 bases for V and 8 bases for J; bases not matched to a gene: 10. CDR3 in amino acids: CASSRIGTGYEKLFF. CDR3 bases: TGTGCCAGCAGCCGAATCGGGACAGGGTACGAAAAACTGTTTTTT.

The V call is TRBV4-3, the J call TRBJ2-7; maybe TRBD2 (5 bases). CDR3 size: 18 residues. The ends were cut back, 0 bases at V and 3 bases at J, with 21 bases in the middle. Per germline, CDR1 LGHNA and CDR2 YSLEER. The CDR3 here is CASSQEVNEGMGNYEQYF. In DNA, the CDR3 is TGCGCCAGCAGCCAAGAAGTGAATGAGGGAATGGGTAACTACGAGCAGTACTTC.